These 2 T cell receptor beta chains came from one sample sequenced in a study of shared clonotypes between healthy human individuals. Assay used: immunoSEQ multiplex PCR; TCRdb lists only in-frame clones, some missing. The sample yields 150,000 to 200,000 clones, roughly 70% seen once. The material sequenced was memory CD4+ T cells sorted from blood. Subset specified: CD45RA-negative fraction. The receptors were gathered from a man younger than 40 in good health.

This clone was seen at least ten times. The CDR3 loop reads CASGLWGPGQDGYTF. The CDR3 nucleotides read TGTGCTAGTGGTTTGTGGGGGCCCGGGCAAGATGGCTACACCTTC. This sequence joins TRBV12-5 and TRBJ1-2, with D perhaps matching TRBD1 (6 bases). The CDR3 has 15 residues. The germline V gene encodes CDR1 LGHNT and CDR2 FRNRAP. The V and J ends lost 2 bases and 6 bases respectively, with 16 bases between them.

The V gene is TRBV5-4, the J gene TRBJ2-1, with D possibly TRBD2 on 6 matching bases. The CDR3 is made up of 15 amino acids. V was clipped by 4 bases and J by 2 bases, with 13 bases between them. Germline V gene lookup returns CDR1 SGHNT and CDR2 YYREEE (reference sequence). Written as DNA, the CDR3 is TGTGCCAGCAGCGGCCTGACTAGTACCTACAATGAGCAGTTCTTC. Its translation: CASSGLTSTYNEQFF.